This entry features one TCR beta chain sequence. The data were obtained in a study of T-cell reconstitution after alpha-beta-depleted transplantation in children. A library of TCRbeta sequences, prepared with unique molecular identifiers, was generated. From the PCR reads, TCRdb called clonotypes with MiXCR, one entry per CDR3 protein. The table has some 640,000 distinct CDR3 sequences, 16% seen once. The ends lost 5 bases at V and 11 bases at J; junction bases unmatched: 12. This CDR3 has 13 amino acids. Germline V CDR1 and CDR2: SGHVS, FNYEAQ. The gene calls are TRBV7-6 and TRBJ2-7; 7 bases map to TRBD2. The sample here was PBMCs from the stem cell graft donor, taken from the stem cell graft. The receptor's source is a human donor who donated a stem cell graft to a child with acute myeloid leukemia. CDR3 region: CASSPYQGGIEYV. CDR3 bases: TGTGCCAGCAGCCCCTACCAGGGAGGGATCGAGTACGTC.